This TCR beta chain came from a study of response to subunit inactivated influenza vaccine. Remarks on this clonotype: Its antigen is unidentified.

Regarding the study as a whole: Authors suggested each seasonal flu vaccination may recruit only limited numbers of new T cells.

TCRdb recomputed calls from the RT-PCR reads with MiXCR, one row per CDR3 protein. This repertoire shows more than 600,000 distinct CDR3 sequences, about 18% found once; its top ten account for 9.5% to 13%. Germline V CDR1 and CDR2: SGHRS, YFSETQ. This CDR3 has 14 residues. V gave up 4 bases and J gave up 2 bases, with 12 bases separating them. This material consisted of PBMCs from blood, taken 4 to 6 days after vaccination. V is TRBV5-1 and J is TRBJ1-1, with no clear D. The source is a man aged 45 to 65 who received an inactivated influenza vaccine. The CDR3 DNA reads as TGCGCCAGCAGCCCCCACGGGGATAACACTGAAGCTTTCTTT. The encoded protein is CASSPHGDNTEAFF.